This T cell receptor (beta chain) was recorded in a study of blood T cells in healthy people across ages. CDR1 and CDR2 (germline): SGHTA, FQGTGA. The CDR3 has 13 residues. Between the trimmed V and J ends, which lost 4 bases and 11 bases, there was a span of 17 bases. Then a second PCR, running roughly 7 to 11 cycles, was carried out with a sample-barcoded 5' primer and a J-beta primer mix. One entry per CDR3 protein results from TCRdb running MiXCR on the 5' RACE reads. Here the sample spans roughly 1 million distinct CDR3 sequences, under 30% being singletons. Individuals who donated were healthy Caucasians from Russia aged about 6 to 100. This clonotype appeared a few times. In addition, the sample was reused for a study of T cells of mothers and their children. That study adds: Samples were obtained from a few healthy Caucasian mothers and their six children. Related mother and child pairs showed slightly greater overlap (not significant) than unrelated pairs did.

This receptor was identified in a girl aged 2 to 9 in good health. This chain uses TRBV7-3 with TRBJ2-5, with a tentative D call TRBD1 (6 bases). What was sequenced was blood. In DNA form, the CDR3 reads TGTGCCAGCAGCTGGGACACCTTGGGGGAGCAGTACTTC. It translates to CASSWDTLGEQYF.